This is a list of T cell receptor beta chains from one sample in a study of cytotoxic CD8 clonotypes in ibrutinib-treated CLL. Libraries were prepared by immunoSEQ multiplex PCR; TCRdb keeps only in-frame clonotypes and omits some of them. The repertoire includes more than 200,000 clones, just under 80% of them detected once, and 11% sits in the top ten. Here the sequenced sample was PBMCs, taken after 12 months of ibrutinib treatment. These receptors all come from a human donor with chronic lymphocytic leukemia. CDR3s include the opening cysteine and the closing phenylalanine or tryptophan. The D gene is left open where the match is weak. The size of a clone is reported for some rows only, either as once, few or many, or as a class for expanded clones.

CAISEQEGGFGYTF | TGTGCCATCAGTGAGCAGGAGGGAGGTTTTGGCTACACCTTC | NA | NA | TRBJ1-2 | TRBV10-3
CASSVDGGGNQPQHF | TGTGCCAGCAGCGTAGACGGGGGTGGCAATCAGCCCCAGCATTTT | NA | NA | TRBJ1-5 | TRBV9
CASSEFRGRAGDTQYF | TGTGCCAGCAGTGAATTCCGCGGGAGAGCAGGAGATACGCAGTATTTT | TRBD2 | NA | TRBJ2-3 | TRBV2
CASSPEGLDEQYF | TGTGCCAGCAGTCCGGAGGGGTTAGACGAGCAGTACTTC | NA | NA | TRBJ2-7 | TRBV28
CASSYRNDRVRGYTF | TGTGCCAGCAGTTATAGGAATGACCGGGTCAGGGGCTACACCTTC | NA | NA | TRBJ1-2 | TRBV6-5
CASSSPSGRNNEQYF | TGTGCCAGCAGTTCTCCTAGCGGGAGGAACAACGAGCAGTACTTC | TRBD2 | NA | TRBJ2-7 | TRBV27
CASSPGQGPNTEAFF | TGCGCCAGCAGCCCGGGACAGGGCCCGAACACTGAAGCTTTCTTT | TRBD1 | NA | TRBJ1-1 | TRBV4-1
CASRPGFPYEQYF | TGTGCCAGCAGACCGGGGTTCCCCTACGAGCAGTACTTC | NA | NA | TRBJ2-7 | TRBV27
CASSYSMGRSYEQYF | TGTGCCAGCAGTTACTCGATGGGACGCTCCTACGAGCAGTACTTC | NA | NA | TRBJ2-7 | TRBV6-5
CATSKLRNTEAFF | TGTGCCACCAGCAAGTTAAGGAACACTGAAGCTTTCTTT | NA | NA | TRBJ1-1 | TRBV15
CASSSGHQLSGANVLTF | TGTGCCAGCAGCTCCGGACACCAGCTATCTGGGGCCAACGTCCTGACTTTC | NA | NA | TRBJ2-6 | TRBV7-6
CASTTLTSQETQYF | TGTGCCAGCACGACCTTGACTAGCCAAGAGACCCAGTACTTC | NA | NA | TRBJ2-5 | TRBV2
CASRKGGEQYF | TGTGCCAGTAGGAAAGGAGGCGAGCAGTACTTC | NA | NA | TRBJ2-7 | TRBV19
CSVSETVAYGYTF | TGCAGCGTTTCGGAGACAGTGGCCTATGGCTACACCTTC | NA | NA | TRBJ1-2 | TRBV29-1
CASSLRGAGDTQYF | TGTGCCAGCAGTTTGAGGGGGGCAGGGGATACGCAGTATTTT | NA | NA | TRBJ2-3 | TRBV27
CASSVSAGQSTDTQYF | TGTGCCAGCAGCGTATCGGCGGGTCAAAGCACAGATACGCAGTATTTT | NA | NA | TRBJ2-3 | TRBV9
CASSLTGTVFSYNEQFF | TGCGCCAGCAGCTTAACCGGGACCGTGTTTTCTTACAATGAGCAGTTCTTC | NA | NA | TRBJ2-1 | TRBV5-1
CASNAFSGEVETQYF | TGTGCCAGCAACGCCTTTAGCGGGGAGGTAGAGACCCAGTACTTC | TRBD2 | NA | TRBJ2-5 | TRBV9
CATSREPPDGGRELFF | TGTGCCACCAGCAGAGAACCCCCCGATGGGGGCCGGGAGCTGTTTTTT | NA | NA | TRBJ2-2 | TRBV15
CASRQGEYQPQHF | TGCGCCAGCAGACAGGGGGAGTATCAGCCCCAGCATTTT | TRBD1 | NA | TRBJ1-5 | TRBV10-2
CASKVAPSSYNEQFF | TGTGCCAGCAAGGTAGCGCCGAGCTCCTACAATGAGCAGTTCTTC | NA | few | TRBJ2-1 | TRBV7-9
CASSPGGPAGQWVDTQYF | TGTGCCAGCAGCCCAGGGGGGCCAGCGGGTCAATGGGTGGATACGCAGTATTTT | NA | NA | TRBJ2-3 | TRBV11-3
CASSLGQVNYEQYF | TGTGCCAGCAGTTTGGGACAGGTGAACTACGAGCAGTACTTC | TRBD1 | NA | TRBJ2-7 | TRBV28
CASSLPYTF | TGTGCCAGCAGTCTCCCCTACACCTTC | NA | NA | TRBJ1-2 | TRBV28
CASSYGRAGDQPQHF | TGTGCCAGCAGTTACGGCAGGGCTGGCGATCAGCCCCAGCATTTT | NA | NA | TRBJ1-5 | TRBV6-5
CASSFSGDSYEQYF | TGCGCCAGCAGCTTTTCCGGAGACTCCTACGAGCAGTACTTC | NA | NA | TRBJ2-7 | TRBV5-1
CASSLRVVSYNEQFF | TGTGCCAGCAGTTTACGTGTTGTCTCCTACAATGAGCAGTTCTTC | NA | NA | TRBJ2-1 | TRBV27
CASSLGGGQYF | TGTGCCAGCAGCCTGGGGGGCGGGCAGTATTTT | NA | NA | TRBJ2-3 | TRBV4-2
CASSLVTGTEAFF | TGTGCCAGCAGCTTAGTGACAGGGACTGAAGCTTTCTTT | TRBD1 | NA | TRBJ1-1 | TRBV11-3
CASSVEGDYGYTF | TGTGCCAGCAGCGTAGAAGGTGACTATGGCTACACCTTC | NA | NA | TRBJ1-2 | TRBV9
CASSIHTWIHTEAFF | TGTGCCAGCAGCATACATACTTGGATTCACACTGAAGCTTTCTTT | NA | NA | TRBJ1-1 | TRBV21-1
CASSSRDRGYHTEAFF | TGTGCCAGCAGCTCCCGGGACAGGGGGTATCACACTGAAGCTTTCTTT | TRBD1 | NA | TRBJ1-1 | TRBV5-5
CASSFLADLFSNQPQHF | TGTGCCAGCAGTTTCCTAGCGGACCTCTTTAGCAATCAGCCCCAGCATTTT | NA | NA | TRBJ1-5 | TRBV27
CASSLGLTGTAIHNEQFF | TGTGCCAGCAGCTTGGGGCTCACCGGGACAGCCATCCACAATGAGCAGTTCTTC | TRBD1 | NA | TRBJ2-1 | TRBV5-4
CASSLLGRDNQPQHF | TGTGCCAGCAGTTTACTGGGCAGGGACAATCAGCCCCAGCATTTT | NA | few | TRBJ1-5 | TRBV28
CASSPLVTTDTQYF | TGTGCCAGCAGTCCCCTGGTCACTACAGATACGCAGTATTTT | NA | NA | TRBJ2-3 | TRBV25-1
CASSPHGGVTGELFF | TGTGCCAGCAGCCCCCACGGCGGGGTCACCGGGGAGCTGTTTTTT | NA | NA | TRBJ2-2 | TRBV7-9
CSGQGLFGYTF | TGCAGCGGCCAGGGCCTGTTTGGCTACACCTTC | NA | few | TRBJ1-2 | TRBV29-1
CASRRQGRNTGELFF | TGTGCCAGCAGAAGACAGGGGCGAAACACCGGGGAGCTGTTTTTT | TRBD1 | NA | TRBJ2-2 | TRBV19
CASSEAGLYNSPLHF | TGTGCCAGCAGTGAAGCGGGGCTCTATAATTCACCCCTCCACTTT | NA | NA | TRBJ1-6 | TRBV2
CASSLLAPEQFF | TGTGCCAGCAGCTTACTTGCCCCTGAGCAGTTCTTC | NA | NA | TRBJ2-1 | TRBV7-8
CATGTSGVQETQYF | TGTGCCACCGGGACTAGCGGAGTCCAAGAGACCCAGTACTTC | TRBD2 | NA | TRBJ2-5 | TRBV7-8
CASSLQSNTEAFF | TGTGCCAGCAGCCTACAGTCGAACACTGAAGCTTTCTTT | NA | NA | TRBJ1-1 | TRBV14
CASSYSTGGRTGELFF | TGTGCCAGCAGTTACTCGACGGGAGGGCGCACCGGGGAGCTGTTTTTT | TRBD2 | once | TRBJ2-2 | TRBV6-5
CASSWPGTAELQETQYF | TGCGCCAGCAGCTGGCCCGGAACGGCCGAATTACAAGAGACCCAGTACTTC | NA | NA | TRBJ2-5 | TRBV5-1
CASRDRGYEQYF | TGTGCCAGCAGGGACAGGGGTTACGAGCAGTACTTC | TRBD1 | NA | TRBJ2-7 | TRBV2
CASTLAGGGYNEQFF | TGCGCCAGCACCCTCGCCGGGGGGGGTTACAATGAGCAGTTCTTC | TRBD2 | NA | TRBJ2-1 | TRBV4-1
CASSDLFRGDHYGYTF | TGTGCCAGCAGTGACTTATTCAGGGGGGACCACTATGGCTACACCTTC | TRBD1 | NA | TRBJ1-2 | TRBV6-4
CASSQSPGQGLDTEAFF | TGTGCCAGCAGCCAATCGCCCGGACAGGGGTTAGACACTGAAGCTTTCTTT | TRBD1 | few | TRBJ1-1 | TRBV4-2
CASSPTNVDTQYF | TGTGCCAGCAGCCCAACGAACGTGGATACGCAGTATTTT | NA | NA | TRBJ2-3 | TRBV27